This is a list of T cell receptor beta chains from one sample in a study of blood T cells in healthy people across ages. Via MiXCR, TCRdb re-called the 5' RACE reads, giving one row per CDR3 protein. The sample includes roughly 730,000 distinct CDR3 sequences, about 61% of them seen just once. The sequencing sample was made of blood. These receptors were taken from a middle-aged man in good health. Each CDR3 is given with its conserved first and last residue. D genes are given only for firm matches. For some rows the clone size is stated as once, few or many, or as a class when expanded; others skip it.

abundance	d_gene	len	j_gene	v_gene	CDR3nt	CDR3aa
NA	NA	15	TRBJ2-7	TRBV27	TGTGCCAGCAGTTCACGGGACGGGAGCTCCTACGAGCAGTACTTC	CASSSRDGSSYEQYF
NA	NA	11	TRBJ2-7	TRBV29-1	TGCAGCGTCCGTTCTAGCCCCGAGCAGTACTTC	CSVRSSPEQYF
once	NA	14	TRBJ2-5	TRBV29-1	TGCAGCGTCACCGTGGGCGCGGGTTGTAAGACCCAGTACTTC	CSVTVGAGCKTQYF
once	NA	14	TRBJ2-7	TRBV27	TGTGCCAGCTCAGGCGGTTCAGGGGCCTACGAGCAGTACTTC	CASSGGSGAYEQYF
NA	NA	14	TRBJ1-1	TRBV7-2	TGTGCCAGCAGCTTAATTCGGAGGGACACTGAAGCTTTCTTT	CASSLIRRDTEAFF
once	TRBD1	15	TRBJ2-3	TRBV24-1	TGTACCACCAGTGATTTGACACAGGGGGCAGGTACGCAGTATTTT	CTTSDLTQGAGTQYF
NA	NA	14	TRBJ2-5	TRBV7-3	TGTGCCAGCAGCCCGCAGGGGAGGAACAATGGGCAGTACTTC	CASSPQGRNNGQYF
NA	NA	16	TRBJ2-7	TRBV7-2	TGTGCCAGCAGCCCCTATTCCGGCGCACGATCCTACGAGCAGTACTTC	CASSPYSGARSYEQYF
NA	TRBD2	16	TRBJ2-2	TRBV7-2	TGTGCCAGCAGCTTCCTCCAAGCGGGAGTGGCCGGGGAGCTGTTTTTT	CASSFLQAGVAGELFF
few	NA	16	TRBJ2-1	TRBV6-6	TGTGCCAGCAGTTACGGGCACCTCGGGAGTGGCAATGAGCAGTTCTTC	CASSYGHLGSGNEQFF
NA	NA	16	TRBJ2-6	TRBV28	TGTGCCAGCAGCACCCCCGGAGGGCATGGGGCCAACGTCCTGACTTTC	CASSTPGGHGANVLTF
NA	NA	16	TRBJ1-1	TRBV27	TGTGCCAGCAGTTTCGGCCGGGGACGGGGGAAGGCTGAAGCTTTCTTT	CASSFGRGRGKAEAFF
NA	NA	13	TRBJ1-1	TRBV10-3	TGTGCCATCAATGAACGGGGAAACACTGAAGCTTTCTTT	CAINERGNTEAFF
NA	NA	17	TRBJ2-5	TRBV21-1	TGTGCCAGCAGCAAAGCGCAGCAGTACAGGGAATACAATGAGCAGTACTTC	CASSKAQQYREYNEQYF
NA	NA	12	TRBJ2-2	TRBV7-6	TGTGCCAGCAGCGATGACCGGAATGAGCTGTTTTTT	CASSDDRNELFF
once	TRBD1	15	TRBJ2-1	TRBV20-1	TGCAGTGCTAGACTTTCCGGGACAGGGGCTGGTGAGCGGTTCTTC	CSARLSGTGAGERFF
NA	TRBD1	13	TRBJ1-2	TRBV12-3/TRBV12-4	TGTGCCAGCAGTACCCGGACAGGCTATGGCTACACCTTC	CASSTRTGYGYTF
NA	TRBD1	15	TRBJ2-7	TRBV24-1	TGTGCCACCAGTGGGGGACAGCCGCTAACCTACGAGCAGTACTTC	CATSGGQPLTYEQYF
few	NA	13	TRBJ2-5	TRBV10-3	TGTGCCACTACTCCCGGGACCCAAGAGACCCAGTACTTC	CATTPGTQETQYF
NA	NA	13	TRBJ1-1	TRBV28	TGTGCCAGCAGTCAAGACATGAACACTGAAGCTTTCTTT	CASSQDMNTEAFF
few	TRBD1	17	TRBJ2-1	TRBV11-2	TGTGCCAGCAGCCGGGACAGGGAATCCCACACACACAATGAGCAGTTCTTC	CASSRDRESHTHNEQFF
NA	NA	18	TRBJ1-2	TRBV12-3/TRBV12-4	TGTGCCAGCAGTTTCTGGTTGGGGACGGGGAAGGGCGGCTATGGCTACACCTTC	CASSFWLGTGKGGYGYTF
once	NA	14	TRBJ1-3	TRBV7-2	TGTGCCAGCAGCTGGGCCCCCTCTGGAAGCACCATATATTTT	CASSWAPSGSTIYF
NA	TRBD2	17	TRBJ2-3	TRBV28	TGTGCCACCACGCCAACCATAGCGGGAGGGGCCACAGATACGCAGTATTTT	CATTPTIAGGATDTQYF
NA	NA	14	TRBJ2-3	TRBV5-5	TGTGCCAGCAGCTTCCTAGCGTCCGCAGATACGCAGTATTTT	CASSFLASADTQYF
NA	NA	13	TRBJ2-5	TRBV11-2	TGTGCCAGCAGCGGGCGGTTTGAAGAGACCCAGTACTTC	CASSGRFEETQYF
few	TRBD1	14	TRBJ1-1	TRBV5-1	TGCGCCAGCAACCGGGACAGGGGGAACACTGAAGCTTTCTTT	CASNRDRGNTEAFF
NA	NA	16	TRBJ2-3	TRBV6-6	TGTGCCAGCAGTCCCCACCGAGAGGGAATATCGGATACGCAGTATTTT	CASSPHREGISDTQYF
NA	NA	13	TRBJ1-5	TRBV9	TGTGCCAGCAGCGTAGCTATGAGGGGCCCCCAGCATTTT	CASSVAMRGPQHF
few	NA	12	TRBJ2-1	TRBV7-2	TGTGCCAGCAGCCCGATACGCTCTGAGCAGTTCTTC	CASSPIRSEQFF
NA	NA	14	TRBJ2-7	TRBV2	TGTGCCAGCAGTCGGACACCCTTAGGTAGAGAGCAGTACTTC	CASSRTPLGREQYF
NA	NA	14	TRBJ1-2	TRBV20-1	TGCAGTGCTAGAGAACTTGCCCGAGGGCAAGGCTACACCTTC	CSARELARGQGYTF
once	NA	13	TRBJ1-2	TRBV15	TGTGCCACCAGCAGGCCGACTGTCGCCGGCTACACCTTC	CATSRPTVAGYTF
NA	NA	12	TRBJ2-1	TRBV27	TGTGCCAGCAGAACGTGGACAGATAGACAGTTCTTC	CASRTWTDRQFF
few	NA	13	TRBJ2-1	TRBV4-2	TGTGCCAGCAGCCAAGTTTCGGACAATGAGCAGTTCTTC	CASSQVSDNEQFF
once	NA	15	TRBJ1-1	TRBV9	TGTGCCAGCAGCGTCCAGGCCGGCCAGTGTACTGAAGCTTTCTTT	CASSVQAGQCTEAFF
NA	TRBD1	14	TRBJ1-1	TRBV3-1	TGTGCCAGCAGACCCGGGACAGGGGGCACTGAAGCTTTCTTT	CASRPGTGGTEAFF
NA	NA	13	TRBJ1-1	TRBV6-6	TGTGCCAGCAGTTCCACAGGGTACACTGAAGCTTTCTTT	CASSSTGYTEAFF
NA	TRBD2	11	TRBJ2-5	TRBV2	TGTGCCAGCAACGGGGGGGAGACCCAGTACTTC	CASNGGETQYF